This entry features one T cell receptor beta chain sequence. During active infection, Seattle patients enrolled and were then monitored through disease. Original methodology: Using reference gene primer amplification, nucleated cell counts were estimated. The assay was immunoSEQ multiplex PCR, and TCRdb's table has in-frame clones only and misses some. That table gives V, J and clone size, and the DNA gave D and trimming. The data show approximately 64,000 clones, roughly 88% seen once. The CDR3 extends over 15 amino acids. Trimming at V came to 5 bases and at J to 2 bases, leaving 6 bases not matched to a gene. Germline V gives CDR1 LNHDA, CDR2 SQIVND (reference sequence). The sample belongs to a study of blood T cell repertoires in COVID-19. About the research overall: From the United States, Italy and Spain came samples of acute and convalescent COVID-19. Sample material is recorded as cDNA or gDNA derived from T cells, B-cell-depleted T cells, or PBMCs.

The TCR originated in an older woman with COVID-19, enrolled during active disease. The V and J genes are TRBV19 and TRBJ2-1, with 7 bases identical to TRBD2. The sample consisted of peripheral blood. CDR3 coding DNA: TGTGCCAGTAGTGTATCAGCGGGGCCCTACAATGAGCAGTTCTTC. This gives the protein CASSVSAGPYNEQFF.